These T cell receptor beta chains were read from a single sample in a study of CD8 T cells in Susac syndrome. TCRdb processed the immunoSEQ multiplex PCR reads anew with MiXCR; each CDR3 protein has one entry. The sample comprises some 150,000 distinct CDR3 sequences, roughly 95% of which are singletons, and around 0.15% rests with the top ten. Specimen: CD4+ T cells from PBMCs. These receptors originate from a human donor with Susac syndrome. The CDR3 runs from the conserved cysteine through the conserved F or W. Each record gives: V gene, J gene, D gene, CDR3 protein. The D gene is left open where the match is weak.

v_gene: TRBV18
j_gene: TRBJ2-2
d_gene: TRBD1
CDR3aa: CASSPLPVGNQGAGTGELFF

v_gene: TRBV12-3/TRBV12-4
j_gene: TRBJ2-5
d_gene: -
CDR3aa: CASSWGKTQYF

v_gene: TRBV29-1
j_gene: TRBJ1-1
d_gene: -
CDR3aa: CSAGTANTEAFF

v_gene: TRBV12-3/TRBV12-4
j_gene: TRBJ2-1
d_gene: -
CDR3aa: CASSHRWGTSSYNEQFF

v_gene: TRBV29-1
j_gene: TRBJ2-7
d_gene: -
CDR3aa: CSVEDRYEQYF

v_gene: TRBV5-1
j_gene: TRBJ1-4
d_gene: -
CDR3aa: CASSLVPSTNEKLFF

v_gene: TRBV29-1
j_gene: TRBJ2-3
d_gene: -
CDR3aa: CSVGGPDTQYF

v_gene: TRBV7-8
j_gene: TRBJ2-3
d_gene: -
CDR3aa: CASSLTRSTDTQYF

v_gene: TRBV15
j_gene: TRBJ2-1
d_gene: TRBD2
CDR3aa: CATSRAGGLANEQFF

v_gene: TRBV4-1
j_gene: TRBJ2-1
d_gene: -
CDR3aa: CASSQGGQKQFF

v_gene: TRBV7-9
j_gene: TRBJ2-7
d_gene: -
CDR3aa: CASSLEEGQYF

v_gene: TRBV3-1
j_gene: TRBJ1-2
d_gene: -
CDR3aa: CASSQVSHGGGTF

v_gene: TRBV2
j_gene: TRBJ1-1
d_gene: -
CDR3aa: CASTVRNTEAFF

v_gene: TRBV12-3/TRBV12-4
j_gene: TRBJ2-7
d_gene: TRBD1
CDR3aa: CASSNLRDRVNEQYF

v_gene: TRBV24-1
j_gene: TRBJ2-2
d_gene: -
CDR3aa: CATKGPSGGELFF

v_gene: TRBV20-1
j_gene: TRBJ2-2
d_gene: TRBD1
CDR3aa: CSAMGRGRTGELFF

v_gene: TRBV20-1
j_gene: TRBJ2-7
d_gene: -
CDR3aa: CSATQNTYEQYF